Below, 5 T cell receptor beta chains from the same sample are listed, as sequenced in a study of PD-L1 blockade in urothelial cancer. This sample's time point: pretreatment peripheral blood. Some clones are missing from TCRdb's copy, which holds only in-frame ones; the method was immunoSEQ multiplex PCR. The sample carries tens of thousands of clones, 86% recorded once. Here the sequenced sample was PBMCs, taken around atezolizumab (anti-PD-L1) treatment. These receptors originate from a man aged 55 to 70 with urothelial cancer.

CDR3 DNA sequence: TGTGCCAGCAGTCTAACCGGGACTAGCGCCTACAATGAGCAGTTCTTC. It translates to CASSLTGTSAYNEQFF. This chain uses TRBV28 with TRBJ2-1; 10 bases match TRBD2. Germline CDR1 is MDHEN and CDR2 is SYDVKM. This CDR3 is built from 16 residues. V shed 5 bases, J shed 2 bases, and the junction held 6 bases outside the gene matches.

The genes are TRBV5-4 and TRBJ1-2, with no clear D. V gave up 3 bases and J gave up 8 bases, with 29 bases separating them. The CDR3 spans 18 residues. The germline V gene has CDR1 SGHNT and CDR2 YYREEE (reference sequence). The CDR3 nucleotides read TGTGCCAGCAGCTCTCGGATGATGGGAGGGCCTCGGTCTTACGGCTACACCTTC. Translating it yields CASSSRMMGGPRSYGYTF. Filled out from reference TRBV5-4 and TRBJ1-2, the complete variable domain reads ETGVTQSPTHLIKTRGQQVTLRCSSQSGHNTVSWYQQALGQGPQFIFQYYREEENGRGNFPPRFSGLQFPNYSSELNVNALELDDSALYLCASSSRMMGGPRSYGYTFGSGTRLTVV.

The chain couples TRBV5-3 to TRBJ1-3; 7 nucleotides agree with TRBD1. TRBV5-3 is identified as an open reading frame with a role that is uncertain. The CDR3 loop spans 17 amino acids. The V segment lost 1 base and the J segment 2 bases; nucleotides outside the gene matches: 9. For the CDR3, the DNA is TGTGCCAGAAGCTTGAGTGGGACAGCCCGTCCTGGAAACACCATATATTTT. Protein: CARSLSGTARPGNTIYF.

A few counts support this clone. The rearrangement uses TRBV9 and TRBJ1-1; D may be TRBD1 (5 bases). The CDR3 contains 13 residues. Germline V gene lookup returns CDR1 SGDLS and CDR2 YYNGEE. The germline V and J ends were trimmed by 4 bases and 5 bases, with 12 bases remaining between them. The CDR3 loop reads CASSPVRGTEAFF. The CDR3 bases are TGTGCCAGCAGCCCCGTGCGGGGGACTGAAGCTTTCTTT.

The V and J genes are TRBV7-2 and TRBJ2-5, with a weak D call TRBD1 (6 bases). V was cut by 1 base and J by 4 bases, with 13 bases left in between. The CDR3 is 15 residues long. CDR1 and CDR2 from the germline V gene are SGHTA and FQGNSA. CDR3 residues: CASSLVTGPGETQYF. The CDR3 DNA sequence: TGTGCCAGCAGCTTAGTTACAGGGCCGGGAGAGACCCAGTACTTC.